The rows below give T cell receptor beta chains drawn from one sample of a study of T cells in Graves' hyperthyroidism and ophthalmopathy. TCRdb passed the multiplex PCR reads through MiXCR, listing each CDR3 protein once. The sample carries more than 300,000 distinct CDR3 sequences, under 20% recorded once. The sequencing sample was made of blood. The receptors derive from a man aged 18-30 years with Graves' ophthalmopathy. Both conserved end residues are part of each CDR3. D genes are given only for firm matches. Only some rows state a clone size, as once, few, many or a class for expanded clones.

few	NA	TRBV7-9	TRBJ1-1	TGTGCCAGCAACTCGCAGGGCGGAGGGACTGAAGCTTTCTTT	CASNSQGGGTEAFF
few	NA	TRBV6-2/TRBV6-3	TRBJ2-5	TGTGCCAGCAGTTATGCGCCAGGAGTCTCAGAGACCCAGTACTTC	CASSYAPGVSETQYF
few	TRBD1	TRBV10-2	TRBJ2-7	TGCGCCAGCAGGGATGGACAGGGCGCCTACGAGCAGTACTTC	CASRDGQGAYEQYF
many	NA	TRBV10-3	TRBJ2-1	TGTGCCATCTCCCGGAAGGGGGAGATCCCTGGGTCTGAGCAGTTCTTC	CAISRKGEIPGSEQFF
NA	NA	TRBV9	TRBJ2-5	TGTGCCAGCACGTGGGGGGCGGGAGTCCAAGAGACCCAGTACTTC	CASTWGAGVQETQYF
many	TRBD2	TRBV7-9	TRBJ2-1	TGTGCCAGCACCCCGGGACTAGGGTCCTACAATGAGCAGTTCTTC	CASTPGLGSYNEQFF
many	NA	TRBV2	TRBJ2-6	TGTGCCAGCAGTTTGCCCCTCTCCAGTGTACTAGCCTCTGGGGCCAACGTCCTGACTTTC	CASSLPLSSVLASGANVLTF
NA	TRBD2	TRBV29-1	TRBJ2-2	TGCAGCGCAATACCGGGACTAGCACACACCGGGGAGCTGTTTTTT	CSAIPGLAHTGELFF
many	TRBD2	TRBV7-8	TRBJ2-3	TGTGCCAGCAGCTTAGGCTCACTAGCGGTCTGGGGAGATACGCAGTATTTT	CASSLGSLAVWGDTQYF
many	NA	TRBV2	TRBJ2-6	TGTGCCAGCAGTGGAAGGTCTGAGGCCAACGTCCTGACTTTC	CASSGRSEANVLTF
NA	NA	TRBV12-3/TRBV12-4	TRBJ2-6	TGTGCCAGCAGCCGAAGACATGCCCTGGGGGCCAACGTCCTGACTTTC	CASSRRHALGANVLTF
many	NA	TRBV13	TRBJ1-1	TGTGCCAGCAGCTTAGGCCGGGGGTTTGGGACTGAAGCTTTCTTT	CASSLGRGFGTEAFF
many	NA	TRBV24-1	TRBJ2-1	TGTGCCACCAGTGATTTTAGTAGTGGCAGCTCCTACAATGAGCAGTTCTTC	CATSDFSSGSSYNEQFF
many	NA	TRBV24-1	TRBJ1-1	TGTGCCACCAGGGACCCAGGAGAGGAAGCTTTCTTT	CATRDPGEEAFF
many	TRBD1	TRBV10-3	TRBJ1-1	TGTGCCATCAGTGAGCTCGGGACAGGGGGCCCCATGAACACTGAAGCTTTCTTT	CAISELGTGGPMNTEAFF
many	TRBD1	TRBV3-1	TRBJ2-3	TGTGCCAGCAGATCCACCGACAGGGGGGATACGCAGTATTTT	CASRSTDRGDTQYF
many	TRBD1	TRBV27	TRBJ1-6	TGTGCCACCCAAACCGGGACAGGGGGTCCTTCACCCCTCCACTTT	CATQTGTGGPSPLHF
many	NA	TRBV3-1	TRBJ2-1	TGTGCCAGCAGCCGAAATCCCCAACAGGGAACCTATGAGCAGTTCTTC	CASSRNPQQGTYEQFF
few	NA	TRBV4-1	TRBJ2-1	TGCGCCAGCAGCCATGGTTCCGTATCCCCCGATGAGCAGTTCTTC	CASSHGSVSPDEQFF
few	NA	TRBV5-4	TRBJ1-6	TGTGCCAGCAGCGTGGACGGGAATAATTCACCCCTCCACTTT	CASSVDGNNSPLHF
NA	NA	TRBV19	TRBJ2-7	TGTGCCAGTAGTATTCAACAGGGAAGTTACGAGCAGTACTTC	CASSIQQGSYEQYF
many	NA	TRBV20-1	TRBJ2-1	TGCAGTGCTAGGGACCTAGCGACCCCCTACAATGAGCAGTTCTTC	CSARDLATPYNEQFF